Below, 10 T cell receptor beta chains from the same sample are listed, as sequenced in a study of OX40 agonist ivuxolimab in advanced cancers. Libraries were prepared through the immunoSEQ multiplex PCR assay. Entries here come from immuneACCESS through TCRdb and include only in-frame sequences with V and J called. Some clones fail to appear in such tables; in the studies checked, an unresolved V gene covers under half of the shortfall, and the cause of the remainder is unknown. This sample is represented by some 100,000 clones; around 91% of them were singletons. Around 0.86% of the sample goes to the ten largest clones. This sample comprised CD4+ or CD8+ T cells sorted from blood, obtained in a trial of the OX40 agonist ivuxolimab. Every receptor here comes from an adult with an advanced solid tumor such as melanoma, head and neck, liver or kidney cancer.

The chain joins TRBV6-1 to TRBJ1-5, with TRBD1 matching 10 bases. Trimming removed 1 base from V and 7 bases from J; junction bases left unmatched: 4. This CDR3 region has 15 residues. Germline CDR1 is MNHNS and CDR2 is SASEGT. This chain's CDR3 is CASSEGDRGKQPQHF. As DNA, the CDR3 is TGTGCCAGCAGTGAAGGGGACAGGGGTAAACAGCCCCAGCATTTT.

This sequence joins TRBV30 and TRBJ2-3; 9 bases agree with TRBD2. Germline V gives CDR1 GTSNPN, CDR2 SVGIG (reference sequence). The CDR3 length is 15 residues. With 2 bases clipped from V and 2 bases from J, the junction kept 5 bases outside the gene matches. As DNA, the CDR3 is TGTGCCTGGAGTCGCGGGAGGGCCCCCACAGATACGCAGTATTTT. Residues: CAWSRGRAPTDTQYF.

The chain recombines TRBV7-3 with TRBJ2-2; D unresolved. This CDR3 comprises 13 residues. Germline V CDR1 and CDR2: SGHTA, FQGTGA. V was shortened by 3 bases and J by 6 bases, with 8 bases between the two germline ends. In nucleotides, the CDR3 is TGTGCCAGCAGCTTCACGCAGTCCGGGGAGCTGTTTTTT. Amino acid sequence: CASSFTQSGELFF.

V gene TRBV6-1 combines with J gene TRBJ1-2, with D possibly matching TRBD1 (6 bases). Trimming pared 2 bases from V and 6 bases from J, leaving 25 bases between. Germline V gives CDR1 MNHNS, CDR2 SASEGT. The CDR3 extends over 18 amino acids. The CDR3 here is CASSELYVTGRRGNGYTF. DNA of the CDR3: TGTGCCAGCAGTGAACTATATGTAACAGGGAGGAGGGGGAATGGCTACACCTTC.

The chain is built from TRBV11-3 and TRBJ2-3; D call uncertain. The CDR3 length is 13 residues. Germline V gene data show CDR1 as SGHNT and CDR2 as YENEEA. The germline V and J ends were trimmed by 5 bases and 3 bases, with 9 bases remaining between them. Here the CDR3 reads CASSALRTDTQYF. The CDR3 DNA follows: TGTGCCAGCAGCGCCCTAAGGACAGATACGCAGTATTTT.

The chain has TRBV28 and TRBJ1-5, with 8 positions matching TRBD1. Losses at the gene ends were 5 bases for V and 7 bases for J; bases not matched to a gene: 10. The CDR3 is made up of 15 amino acids. Germline V gene lookup returns CDR1 MDHEN and CDR2 SYDVKM. In DNA, the CDR3 is TGTGCCAGCAGTCCCAGGGACAGGTTGGGCCAGCCCCAGCATTTT. Amino acid sequence: CASSPRDRLGQPQHF. Full variable domain (outside the CDR3, taken from reference TRBV28 and TRBJ1-5): DVKVTQSSRYLVKRTGEKVFLECVQDMDHENMFWYRQDPGLGLRLIYFSYDVKMKEKGDIPEGYSVSREKKERFSLILESASTNQTSMYLCASSPRDRLGQPQHFGDGTRLSIL.

The V call is TRBV29-1, the J call TRBJ2-1; 9 positions match TRBD2. The length of the CDR3 is 19 residues. CDR1 and CDR2 (germline): SQVTM, ANQGSEA. The V segment lost 3 bases and the J segment 6 bases; nucleotides outside the gene matches: 21. In DNA form, the CDR3 reads TGCAGCGTTGAGGGCGAGGCGGGAGGGCCGATACATGTCGGCAATGAGCAGTTCTTC. Amino acids: CSVEGEAGGPIHVGNEQFF.

This sequence joins TRBV6-5 and TRBJ1-3; maybe TRBD1 (5 bases). The V end lost 4 bases, the J end lost 8 bases, and 21 bases lay between the germline ends. CDR3 length: 16 amino acids. Germline assignment: CDR1 MNHEY and CDR2 SVGAGI. The CDR3 is CASSSTRVPPRDTIYF. The CDR3 bases are TGTGCCAGCAGTTCCACCAGGGTACCTCCGAGAGACACCATATATTTT.

The J gene is TRBJ1-4, the V gene TRBV5-4; D remains ambiguous. The CDR3 spans 14 residues. Germline CDR1 is SGHNT and CDR2 is YYREEE (reference sequence). V was cut by 1 base and J by 4 bases, with 8 bases left in between. The CDR3 spells CASSLSSLNEKLFF. DNA of the CDR3: TGTGCCAGCAGCTTGTCCTCTCTTAATGAAAAACTGTTTTTT.

This chain uses TRBV23-1 with TRBJ1-2, with D tentatively TRBD1 (6 bases). TRBV23-1 is given ORF status, its function remaining uncertain. The CDR3 has 14 amino acids. V lost 2 bases and J 6 bases, leaving 13 bases between the germline ends. The CDR3 nucleotides read TGCGCCAGCAGTCAAGTTTTTGGGGGCCATGGCTACACCTTC. This sequence encodes CASSQVFGGHGYTF.